This TCR beta chain was captured in a study of control samples from healthy donors and cancer patients. CDR1 is GTSNPN, CDR2 SVGIG, per germline (reference sequence). The CDR3 covers 14 residues. The germline V and J ends were trimmed by 0 bases and 10 bases, with 18 bases remaining between them. The table came from immunoSEQ multiplex PCR; TCRdb's copy has only in-frame clones and leaves some out. The data hold about 80,000 clones, with about 90% observed a single time. The sequenced material came from blood. The J gene is TRBJ1-1, the V gene TRBV30; TRBD1 might be the D (5 bases). This receptor was taken from a man in his forties or fifties in good health. The CDR3: CAWSVLGFPGGAFF. The CDR3 bases are TGTGCCTGGAGTGTACTGGGTTTTCCTGGGGGAGCTTTCTTT. The full variable domain, completed using reference TRBV30 and TRBJ1-1, is SQTIHQWPATLVQPVGSPLSLECTVEGTSNPNLYWYRQAAGRGLQLLFYSVGIGQISSEVPQNLSASRPQDRQFILSSKKLLLSDSGFYLCAWSVLGFPGGAFFGQGTRLTVV.